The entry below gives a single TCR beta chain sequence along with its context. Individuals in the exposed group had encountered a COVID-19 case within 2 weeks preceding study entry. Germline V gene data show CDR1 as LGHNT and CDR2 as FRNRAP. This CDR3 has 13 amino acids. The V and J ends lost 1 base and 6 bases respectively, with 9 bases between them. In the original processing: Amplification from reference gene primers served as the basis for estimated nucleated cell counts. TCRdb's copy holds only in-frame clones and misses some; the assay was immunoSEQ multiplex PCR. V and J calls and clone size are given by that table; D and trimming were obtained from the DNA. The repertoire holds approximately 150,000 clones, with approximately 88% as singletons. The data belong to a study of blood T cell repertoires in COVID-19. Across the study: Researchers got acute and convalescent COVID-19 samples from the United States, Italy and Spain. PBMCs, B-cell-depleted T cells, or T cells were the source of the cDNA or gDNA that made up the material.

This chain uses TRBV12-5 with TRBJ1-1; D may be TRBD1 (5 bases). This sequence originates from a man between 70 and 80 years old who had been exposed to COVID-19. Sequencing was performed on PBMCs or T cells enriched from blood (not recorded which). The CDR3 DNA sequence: TGTGCTAGTGGTTTGGGACCAGGGCCTGAAGCTTTCTTT. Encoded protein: CASGLGPGPEAFF.